This T cell receptor beta chain was recovered during a study of glioma-infiltrating T cells after dendritic cell vaccination. Assay: immunoSEQ multiplex PCR; the TCRdb copy retains only in-frame clones and omits some. The table lists tens of thousands of clones, roughly four fifths of them singletons. This CDR3 region has 15 residues. With 2 bases clipped from V and 3 bases from J, the junction kept 2 bases outside the gene matches. Germline V lookup: CDR1 LNHNV, CDR2 YYDKDF (reference sequence). In this sample, this clone turned up a few times. The sample's time point: after dendritic cell vaccination, including at tumor progression/relapse.

The receptor was isolated from a human donor with glioblastoma. The material was blood, obtained after dendritic cell vaccination. The chain combines TRBV15 with TRBJ2-7; 12 nucleotides align to TRBD2. This chain's CDR3 is CATSRTSGGNYEQYF. DNA for the CDR3: TGTGCCACCAGCAGAACTAGCGGGGGGAACTACGAGCAGTACTTC.